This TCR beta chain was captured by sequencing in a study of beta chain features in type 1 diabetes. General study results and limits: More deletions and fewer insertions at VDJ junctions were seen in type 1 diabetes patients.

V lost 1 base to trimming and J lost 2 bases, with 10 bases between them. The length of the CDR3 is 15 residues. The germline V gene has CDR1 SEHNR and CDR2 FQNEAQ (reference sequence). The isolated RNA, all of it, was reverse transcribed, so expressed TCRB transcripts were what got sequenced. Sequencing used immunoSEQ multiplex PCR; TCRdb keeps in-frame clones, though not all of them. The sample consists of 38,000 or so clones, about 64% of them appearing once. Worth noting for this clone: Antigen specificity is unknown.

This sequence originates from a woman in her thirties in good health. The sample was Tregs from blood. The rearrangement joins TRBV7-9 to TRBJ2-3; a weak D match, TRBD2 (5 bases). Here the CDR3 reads CASSLGGIFTDTQYF. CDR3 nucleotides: TGTGCCAGCAGCTTAGGAGGGATCTTCACAGATACGCAGTATTTT.